Listed below are T cell receptor beta chains from one sample, sequenced in a study of early T cells in non-severe SARS-CoV-2 infection. TCRdb passed the 5' RACE reads through MiXCR, listing each CDR3 protein once. The data hold about 83,000 distinct CDR3 sequences, with more than 9% observed a single time. Sequenced here: whole blood, sampled at baseline. The receptors were gathered from an adult who was a healthcare worker with PCR-confirmed SARS-CoV-2 infection or an uninfected control (not recorded which). The CDR3 runs from the conserved cysteine through the conserved F or W. The order of the fields is J gene, D gene, clone size, V gene, CDR3 protein, CDR3 DNA. A D gene is named only where the DNA matches it firmly. The size entry is marked missing in some rows and otherwise reads once, few, many or a size class.

TRBJ1-2	-	-	TRBV27	CVSSPLGPYGYTF	TGTGTCAGCAGTCCATTGGGACCGTATGGCTACACCTTC
TRBJ2-1	TRBD2	many	TRBV15	CATSSPGLAPGNEQFF	TGTGCCACCAGCAGCCCGGGACTAGCGCCCGGCAATGAGCAGTTCTTC
TRBJ1-2	TRBD1	-	TRBV6-4	CASSDGTGGRRNGYTF	TGTGCCAGCAGTGATGGTACAGGGGGCAGACGAAATGGCTACACCTTC
TRBJ2-3	TRBD2	-	TRBV5-1	CASSISGRAEDTQYF	TGCGCCAGCAGCATTAGCGGGAGGGCCGAAGATACGCAGTATTTT
TRBJ1-4	-	-	TRBV2	CASSETTEKLFF	TGTGCCAGCAGTGAAACGACAGAAAAACTGTTTTTT
TRBJ2-5	-	few	TRBV7-8	CASSLKGQETQYF	TGTGCCAGCAGCTTAAAGGGTCAAGAGACCCAGTACTTC
TRBJ2-1	TRBD2	many	TRBV7-9	CASQRLANNEQFF	TGTGCCAGCCAAAGACTAGCGAACAATGAGCAGTTCTTC
TRBJ2-7	-	few	TRBV7-9	CASSLAERRYEQYF	TGTGCCAGCAGCTTAGCGGAGCGCCGCTACGAGCAGTACTTC
TRBJ2-7	TRBD2	few	TRBV20-1	CSVPNSGRAYDEQYF	TGCAGTGTACCCAATAGCGGGAGGGCCTACGACGAGCAGTACTTC
TRBJ1-5	-	-	TRBV28	CASTGDPNQPQHF	TGTGCCAGCACCGGGGACCCTAATCAGCCCCAGCATTTT
TRBJ2-2	-	many	TRBV7-2	CASSIKLANTGELFF	TGTGCCAGCAGCATCAAACTAGCGAACACCGGGGAGCTGTTTTTT
TRBJ2-7	-	many	TRBV7-7	CASSVGGGNEQYF	TGTGCCAGCAGCGTGGGGGGCGGGAACGAGCAGTACTTC
TRBJ1-5	TRBD1	many	TRBV5-1	CASSLGTGAYSNQPQHF	TGCGCCAGCAGCTTAGGTACAGGGGCCTATAGCAATCAGCCCCAGCATTTT
TRBJ2-7	-	-	TRBV5-5	CASRATTRGGWSLGEQYF	TGTGCCAGCAGAGCAACTACCCGTGGGGGTTGGTCTCTTGGGGAGCAGTACTTC
TRBJ1-3	-	many	TRBV5-1	CASSPSGSRNTIYF	TGCGCCAGCAGCCCTTCTGGATCCCGAAACACCATATATTTT
TRBJ1-2	-	few	TRBV2	CASSVGHPANYGYTF	TGTGCCAGCAGTGTTGGACACCCAGCTAACTATGGCTACACCTTC
TRBJ2-7	TRBD1	once	TRBV5-1	CASSIGTGSFEQYF	TGCGCCAGCAGTATCGGGACAGGGTCTTTCGAGCAGTACTTC
TRBJ2-7	TRBD2	-	TRBV5-4	CASSTGLANEQYF	TGTGCCAGCAGCACCGGACTAGCGAACGAGCAGTACTTC
TRBJ2-7	-	-	TRBV14	CASSLSTVPSYEQYF	TGTGCCAGCAGCCTCTCGACAGTACCCTCCTACGAGCAGTACTTC
TRBJ1-5	-	few	TRBV6-1	CASTLGPANQPQHF	TGTGCCAGCACCCTAGGACCCGCCAATCAGCCCCAGCATTTT
TRBJ2-3	TRBD2	-	TRBV7-6	CASSPNSGRSADTQYF	TGTGCCAGCAGCCCGAACAGCGGGAGAAGCGCAGATACGCAGTATTTT
TRBJ2-7	TRBD1	few	TRBV20-1	CSGTGKSYEQYF	TGCAGCGGGACAGGTAAATCCTACGAGCAGTACTTC
TRBJ2-7	-	-	TRBV3-1	CASSHQSLTYEQYF	TGTGCCAGCAGCCATCAGTCCCTCACCTACGAGCAGTACTTC
TRBJ2-7	-	few	TRBV10-3	CAISEGGSPGYEQYF	TGTGCCATCAGTGAGGGTGGCAGCCCAGGGTACGAGCAGTACTTC
TRBJ2-3	TRBD1	many	TRBV18	CASSPSRDRGRGTDTQYF	TGTGCCAGCTCACCCTCCCGGGACAGGGGGCGAGGCACAGATACGCAGTATTTT
TRBJ2-2	-	-	TRBV30	CAWTFSTYTGELFF	TGTGCCTGGACGTTTTCGACTTACACCGGGGAGCTGTTTTTT
TRBJ2-2	-	few	TRBV12-3/TRBV12-4	CASSFFSTGELFF	TGTGCCAGCAGTTTTTTTAGCACCGGGGAGCTGTTTTTT
TRBJ2-7	-	few	TRBV24-1	CATSGVNYEQYF	TGTGCCACCAGTGGGGTAAACTACGAGCAGTACTTC
TRBJ2-1	TRBD2	-	TRBV24-1	CATSESSGGYNEQFF	TGTGCCACCAGTGAGTCTAGCGGGGGTTACAATGAGCAGTTCTTC
TRBJ2-5	-	-	TRBV7-2	CASSFRASSSKGETQYF	TGTGCCAGCAGCTTTCGGGCCTCCTCCTCCAAGGGGGAGACCCAGTACTTC
TRBJ1-5	-	-	TRBV19	CASSTGFGNQPQHF	TGTGCCAGTAGTACAGGGTTCGGCAATCAGCCCCAGCATTTT
TRBJ2-2	TRBD2	few	TRBV7-6	CASSPTAGEPPGELFF	TGTGCCAGCAGCCCGACAGCGGGAGAACCACCCGGGGAGCTGTTTTTT
TRBJ1-3	-	-	TRBV7-2	CASSLVHSGNTIYF	TGTGCCAGCAGCTTAGTTCACTCTGGAAACACCATATATTTT
TRBJ2-3	TRBD2	-	TRBV30	CAWSETSGTDTQYF	TGTGCCTGGAGCGAGACTAGCGGCACAGATACGCAGTATTTT
TRBJ1-3	-	-	TRBV24-1	CATSDQRGAISGNTIYF	TGTGCCACCAGTGACCAACGGGGGGCGATCTCTGGAAACACCATATATTTT
TRBJ2-1	-	few	TRBV7-9	CASSLAGVSYNEQFF	TGTGCCAGCAGCTTAGCGGGAGTCTCCTACAATGAGCAGTTCTTC
TRBJ2-4	-	many	TRBV4-1	CASSQTYLAKNIQYF	TGCGCCAGCAGCCAGACCTACCTAGCCAAAAACATTCAGTACTTC
TRBJ2-1	TRBD2	-	TRBV7-9	CASSPTSGRVEQFF	TGTGCCAGCAGCCCGACTAGCGGGAGGGTTGAGCAGTTCTTC
TRBJ2-4	-	few	TRBV28	CASRELAKNIQYF	TGTGCCAGCAGAGAACTAGCCAAAAACATTCAGTACTTC
TRBJ1-5	TRBD1	few	TRBV5-1	CASSWGQGNQPQHF	TGCGCCAGCAGCTGGGGACAGGGCAATCAGCCCCAGCATTTT
TRBJ2-2	-	few	TRBV7-2	CASSSMRGGTGELFF	TGTGCCAGCAGCTCGATGAGGGGAGGCACCGGGGAGCTGTTTTTT
TRBJ2-4	-	few	TRBV7-6	CASSPFGVGDIQYF	TGTGCCAGCAGTCCCTTCGGGGTAGGGGACATTCAGTACTTC
TRBJ2-1	TRBD2	few	TRBV7-9	CASGITTSGRNEQFF	TGTGCCAGCGGAATTACGACTAGCGGGAGGAATGAGCAGTTCTTC
TRBJ2-5	TRBD1	few	TRBV20-1	CSADRGRGETQYF	TGCAGTGCTGACAGGGGCCGTGGAGAGACCCAGTACTTC
TRBJ1-1	-	few	TRBV20-1	CSAKPPGPWNTEAFF	TGCAGTGCTAAGCCCCCTGGCCCTTGGAACACTGAAGCTTTCTTT
TRBJ1-6	-	many	TRBV9	CASSVAAVGIDSPLHF	TGTGCCAGCAGCGTAGCGGCAGTAGGAATTGATTCACCCCTCCACTTT